This TCR beta chain was recovered during a study of T cells in Graves' hyperthyroidism and ophthalmopathy. Each diagnosis drew on symptoms, thyroxine, TRAb, thyroid ultrasound and orbital computed tomography findings. The TCR beta CDR3 regions underwent amplification using RNA transcripts as the source. RT-PCR in the first round (using the HTBI primer set) targeted the TCR CDR3. TCRdb redid the calling of the multiplex PCR reads with MiXCR, one entry per CDR3 protein. The sample has about 480,000 distinct CDR3 sequences; 24% are singletons. This CDR3 contains 17 residues. Germline assignment: CDR1 MNHEY and CDR2 SMNVEV (reference sequence). Trimming took 2 bases from V and 3 from J, leaving 19 bases between them. This clonotype was counted between two and nine times.

Specimen: blood. The TCR comes from a woman aged 25 to 39 with Graves' ophthalmopathy. V gene TRBV27 combines with J gene TRBJ1-2; D might be TRBD1 (5 bases). The CDR3 protein is CASSLTHRAGSYYGYTF. CDR3 nucleotides: TGTGCCAGCAGTTTAACCCACCGTGCAGGGTCGTACTATGGCTACACCTTC.